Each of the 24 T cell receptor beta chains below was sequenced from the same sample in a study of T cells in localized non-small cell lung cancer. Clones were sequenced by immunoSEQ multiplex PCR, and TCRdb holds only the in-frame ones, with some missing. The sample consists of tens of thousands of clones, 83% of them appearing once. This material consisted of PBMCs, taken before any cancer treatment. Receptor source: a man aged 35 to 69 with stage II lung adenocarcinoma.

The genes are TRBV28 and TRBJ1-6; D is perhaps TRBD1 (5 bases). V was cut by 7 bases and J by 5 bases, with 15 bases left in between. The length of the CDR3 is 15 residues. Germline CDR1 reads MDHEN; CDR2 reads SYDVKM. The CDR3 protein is CASIRGGGNNSPLHF. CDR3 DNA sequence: TGTGCCAGCATCAGAGGCGGGGGGAATAATTCACCCCTCCACTTT.

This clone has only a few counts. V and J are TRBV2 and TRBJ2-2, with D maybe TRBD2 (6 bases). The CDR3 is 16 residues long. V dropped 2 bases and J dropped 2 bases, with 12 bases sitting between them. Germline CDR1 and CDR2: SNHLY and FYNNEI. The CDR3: CASSELGTSNTGELFF. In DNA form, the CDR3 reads TGTGCCAGCAGTGAACTGGGGACTTCTAACACCGGGGAGCTGTTTTTT.

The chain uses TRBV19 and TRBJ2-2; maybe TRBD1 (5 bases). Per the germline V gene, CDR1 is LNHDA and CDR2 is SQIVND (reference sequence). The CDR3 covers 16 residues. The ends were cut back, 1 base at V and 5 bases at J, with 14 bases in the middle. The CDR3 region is CASSIVGQGGTGELFF. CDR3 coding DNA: TGTGCCAGTAGTATAGTCGGTCAGGGTGGAACCGGGGAGCTGTTTTTT.

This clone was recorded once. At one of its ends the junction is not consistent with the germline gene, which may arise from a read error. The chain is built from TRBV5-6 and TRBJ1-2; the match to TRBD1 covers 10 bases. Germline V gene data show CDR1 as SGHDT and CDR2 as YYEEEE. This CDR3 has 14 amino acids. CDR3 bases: TGTGCCACCAGCTTAGGACAGGGGGTTGCTGGCTACACCTTC. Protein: CATSLGQGVAGYTF.

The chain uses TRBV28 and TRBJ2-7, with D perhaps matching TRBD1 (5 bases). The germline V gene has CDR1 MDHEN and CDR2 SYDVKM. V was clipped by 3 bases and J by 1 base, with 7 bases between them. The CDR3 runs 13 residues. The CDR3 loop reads CASSLGRSYEQYF. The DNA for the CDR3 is TGTGCCAGCAGTTTGGGGCGGTCCTACGAGCAGTACTTC.

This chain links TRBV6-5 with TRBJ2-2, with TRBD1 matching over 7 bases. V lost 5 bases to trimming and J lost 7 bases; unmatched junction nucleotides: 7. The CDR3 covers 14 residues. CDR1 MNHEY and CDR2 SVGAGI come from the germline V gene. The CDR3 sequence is CASSQGTVGGELFF. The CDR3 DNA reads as TGTGCCAGCAGTCAGGGGACAGTAGGCGGGGAGCTGTTTTTT.

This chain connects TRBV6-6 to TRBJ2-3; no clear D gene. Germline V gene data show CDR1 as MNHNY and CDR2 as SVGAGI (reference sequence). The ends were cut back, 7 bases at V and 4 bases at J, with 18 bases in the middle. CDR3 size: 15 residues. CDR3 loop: CASKLGALGADTQYF. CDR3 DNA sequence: TGTGCCAGCAAACTCGGAGCACTCGGCGCAGATACGCAGTATTTT.

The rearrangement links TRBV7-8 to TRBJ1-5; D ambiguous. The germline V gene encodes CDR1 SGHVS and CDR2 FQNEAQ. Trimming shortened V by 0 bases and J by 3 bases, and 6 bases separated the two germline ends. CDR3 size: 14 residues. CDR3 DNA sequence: TGTGCCAGCAGCTTAGCGCAAGTCAATCAGCCCCAGCATTTT. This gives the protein CASSLAQVNQPQHF.

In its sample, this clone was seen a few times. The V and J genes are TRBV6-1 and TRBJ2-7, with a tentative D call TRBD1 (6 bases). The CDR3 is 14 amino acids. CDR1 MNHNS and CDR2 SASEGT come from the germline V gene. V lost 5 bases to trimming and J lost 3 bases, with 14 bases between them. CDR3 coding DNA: TGTGCCAGCAGTCTGGGACACGGCCTCTACGAGCAGTACTTC. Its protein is CASSLGHGLYEQYF.

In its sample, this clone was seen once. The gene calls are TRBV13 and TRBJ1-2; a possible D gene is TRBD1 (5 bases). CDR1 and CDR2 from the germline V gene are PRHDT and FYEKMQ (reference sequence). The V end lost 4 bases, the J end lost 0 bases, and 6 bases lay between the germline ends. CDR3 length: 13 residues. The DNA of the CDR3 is TGTGCCAGCAGCTCGACAGCTAACTATGGCTACACCTTC. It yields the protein CASSSTANYGYTF.

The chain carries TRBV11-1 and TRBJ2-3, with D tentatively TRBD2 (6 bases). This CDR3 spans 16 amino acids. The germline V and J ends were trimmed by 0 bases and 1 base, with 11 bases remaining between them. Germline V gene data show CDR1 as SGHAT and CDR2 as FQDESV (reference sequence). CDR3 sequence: CASSLAVGGGTDTQYF. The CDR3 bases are TGTGCCAGCAGCTTAGCTGTCGGGGGTGGCACAGATACGCAGTATTTT.

CDR3 nucleotides: TGTGCCAGCAGTTCCCTCCGGACTAGCGGGGGTCACGGGGTTTTCTTC. As protein: CASSSLRTSGGHGVFF. The J gene is TRBJ2-1, the V gene TRBV27; 13 nucleotides align to TRBD2. The germline gives CDR1 MNHEY, CDR2 SMNVEV (reference sequence). The CDR3 sequence is 16 residues long. V dropped 4 bases and J dropped 16; count of bases not matched to a gene: 16.

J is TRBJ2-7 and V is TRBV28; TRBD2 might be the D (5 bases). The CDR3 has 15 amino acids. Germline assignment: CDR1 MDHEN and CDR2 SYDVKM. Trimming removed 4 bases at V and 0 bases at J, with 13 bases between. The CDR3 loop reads CASSSAFGSSYEQYF. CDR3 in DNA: TGTGCCAGCAGTTCCGCTTTTGGGAGCTCCTACGAGCAGTACTTC.

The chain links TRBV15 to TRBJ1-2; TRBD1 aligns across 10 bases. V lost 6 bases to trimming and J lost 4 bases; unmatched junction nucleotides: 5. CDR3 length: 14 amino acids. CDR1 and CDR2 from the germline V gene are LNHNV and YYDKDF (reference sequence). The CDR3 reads CATSPDRGFYGYTF. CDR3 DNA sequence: TGTGCCACCAGTCCGGACAGGGGGTTCTATGGCTACACCTTC. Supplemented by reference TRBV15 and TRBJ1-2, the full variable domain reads DAMVIQNPRYQVTQFGKPVTLSCSQTLNHNVMYWYQQKSSQAPKLLFHYYDKDFNNEADTPDNFQSRRPNTSFCFLDIRSPGLGDTAMYLCATSPDRGFYGYTFGSGTRLTVV.

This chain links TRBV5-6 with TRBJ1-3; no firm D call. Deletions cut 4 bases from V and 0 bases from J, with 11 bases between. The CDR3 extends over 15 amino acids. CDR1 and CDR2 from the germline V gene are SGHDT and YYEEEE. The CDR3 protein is CASSPTVPSGNTIYF. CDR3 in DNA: TGTGCCAGCAGCCCCACGGTTCCCTCTGGAAACACCATATATTTT.

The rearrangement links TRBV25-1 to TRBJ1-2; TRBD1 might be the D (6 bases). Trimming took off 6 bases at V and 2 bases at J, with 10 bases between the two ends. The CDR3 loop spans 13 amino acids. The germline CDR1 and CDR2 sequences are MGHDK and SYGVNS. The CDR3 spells CASRDSSNYGYTF. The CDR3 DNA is TGTGCCAGCAGGGACAGCTCAAACTATGGCTACACCTTC.

The chain's CDR3 is CASSLVPRDYEQYF. The CDR3 DNA sequence: TGTGCCAGCAGCTTAGTTCCCAGGGACTACGAGCAGTACTTC. The rearrangement joins TRBV7-8 to TRBJ2-5; a possible D gene is TRBD1 (5 bases). The J call is doubtful: the DNA matches TRBJ2-7 better. This CDR3 has 14 residues. Germline V lookup: CDR1 SGHVS, CDR2 FQNEAQ.

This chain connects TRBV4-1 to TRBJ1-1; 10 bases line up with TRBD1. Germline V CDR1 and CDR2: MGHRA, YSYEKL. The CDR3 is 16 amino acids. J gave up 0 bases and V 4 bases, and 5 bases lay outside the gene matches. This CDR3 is CASSPGTGALNTEAFF. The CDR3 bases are TGCGCCAGCAGCCCCGGGACAGGGGCTCTGAACACTGAAGCTTTCTTT.

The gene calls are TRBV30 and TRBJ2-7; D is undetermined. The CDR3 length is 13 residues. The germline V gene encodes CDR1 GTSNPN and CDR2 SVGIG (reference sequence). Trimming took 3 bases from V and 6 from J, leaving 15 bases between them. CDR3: CAWSYGPGLEQYF. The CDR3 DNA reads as TGTGCCTGGAGCTACGGCCCCGGGCTCGAGCAGTACTTC.

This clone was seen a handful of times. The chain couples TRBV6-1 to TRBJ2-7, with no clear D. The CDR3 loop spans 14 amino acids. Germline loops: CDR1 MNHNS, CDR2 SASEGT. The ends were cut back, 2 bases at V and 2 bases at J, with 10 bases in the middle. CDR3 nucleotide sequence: TGTGCCAGCAGTGAAATTGTGGATGCCTACGAGCAGTACTTC. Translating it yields CASSEIVDAYEQYF.

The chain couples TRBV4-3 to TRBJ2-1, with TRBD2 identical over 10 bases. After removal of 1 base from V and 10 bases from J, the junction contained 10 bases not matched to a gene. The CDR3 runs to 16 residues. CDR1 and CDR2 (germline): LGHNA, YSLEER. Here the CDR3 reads CASSQGLAGLRAEQFF. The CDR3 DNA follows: TGCGCCAGCAGCCAAGGACTAGCGGGCCTGAGGGCGGAGCAGTTCTTC.

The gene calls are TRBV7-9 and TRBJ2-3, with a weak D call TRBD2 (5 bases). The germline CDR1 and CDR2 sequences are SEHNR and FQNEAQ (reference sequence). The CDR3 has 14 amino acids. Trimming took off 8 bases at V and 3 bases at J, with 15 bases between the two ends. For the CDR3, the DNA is TGTGCCAGCTCCGAGATCCGAGGGACAGATACGCAGTATTTT. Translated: CASSEIRGTDTQYF.

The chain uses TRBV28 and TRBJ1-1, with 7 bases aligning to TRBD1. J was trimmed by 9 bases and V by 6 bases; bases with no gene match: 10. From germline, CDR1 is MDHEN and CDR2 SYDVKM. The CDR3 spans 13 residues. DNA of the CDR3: TGTGCCAGCAGATCTGGACAGGCGACCAAAGCTTTCTTT. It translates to CASRSGQATKAFF. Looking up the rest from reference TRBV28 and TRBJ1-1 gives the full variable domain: DVKVTQSSRYLVKRTGEKVFLECVQDMDHENMFWYRQDPGLGLRLIYFSYDVKMKEKGDIPEGYSVSREKKERFSLILESASTNQTSMYLCASRSGQATKAFFGQGTRLTVV.

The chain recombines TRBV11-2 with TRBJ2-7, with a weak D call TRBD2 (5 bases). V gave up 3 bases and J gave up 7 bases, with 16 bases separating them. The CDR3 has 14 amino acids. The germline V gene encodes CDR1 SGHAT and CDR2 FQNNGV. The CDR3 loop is CASSFSGPTGEQYF. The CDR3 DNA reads TGTGCCAGCAGCTTCAGCGGCCCCACCGGGGAGCAGTACTTC. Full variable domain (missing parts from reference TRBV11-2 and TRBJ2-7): EAGVAQSPRYKIIEKRQSVAFWCNPISGHATLYWYQQILGQGPKLLIQFQNNGVVDDSQLPKDRFSAERLKGVDSTLKIQPAKLEDSAVYLCASSFSGPTGEQYFGPGTRLTVT.